This T cell receptor beta chain was recorded in a study of cytomegalovirus exposure and HLA in healthy donors. Study-wide background: Inside one of the first data releases sat around 80 million unique TCRs taken from HLA-typed donors.

With 2 bases removed from V and 2 bases from J, the gap between germline ends came to 11 bases. The CDR3 has 14 amino acids. CDR1 SGHRS and CDR2 YFSETQ come from the germline V gene. Findings and limits, study-wide: Other equally common chains were less clonally expanded than HLA-associated TCR beta chains, a later analysis showed. Cytomegalovirus-associated TCR beta chains were listed, numbering 164.

Use of 60 Vbeta and 13 Jbeta primers characterized the PCR. The repertoire was sequenced with immunoSEQ multiplex PCR; TCRdb's copy has only in-frame clones and lacks some. The data contain fewer than 90,000 clones, roughly 80% of them seen just once; the ten biggest clones take up about 15%. As regards this clone: What it binds is unknown.

The chain is built from TRBV5-1 and TRBJ2-7; D is perhaps TRBD1 (6 bases). The sequenced sample was PBMCs. This receptor was identified in a woman in her 40s in good health and CMV-seropositive. DNA of the CDR3: TGCGCCAGCAGCTTAAGGGACAAAGCCTACGAGCAGTACTTC. Translating gives CASSLRDKAYEQYF.